A selection of T cell receptor beta chains follows, all from one sample in a study of vaccination and CD4 T cells after COVID-19. Their target antigens are unknown. TCRdb redid the calling of the PCR reads with MiXCR, one entry per CDR3 protein. The table includes 15,000 to 20,000 distinct CDR3 sequences, around 31% detected once. Sequencing was performed on cultured CD4+ T cells from blood. The source of these receptors is a human donor with COVID-19. Each CDR3 is given with its conserved first and last residue. A D gene is named only where the DNA matches it firmly. Not all rows give a size; the values are once, few, many and, for expanded clones, a class.

NA,NA,TRBJ1-3,TRBV11-3,CASSLYSSGNTIYF,TGTGCCAGCAGCTTATATTCCTCTGGAAACACCATATATTTT
NA,NA,TRBJ2-7,TRBV18,CASSLNAQNYEQYF,TGTGCCAGCTCACTTAATGCCCAGAACTACGAGCAGTACTTC
NA,few,TRBJ2-5,TRBV27,CASSGGGWGETQYF,TGTGCCAGCAGTGGGGGCGGATGGGGAGAGACCCAGTACTTC
NA,few,TRBJ2-7,TRBV6-1,CASSSLGGYEQYF,TGTGCCAGCAGCTCACTCGGGGGCTACGAGCAGTACTTC
TRBD1,NA,TRBJ1-2,TRBV7-8,CASSLVQGGYYGYTF,TGTGCCAGCAGCTTAGTTCAGGGGGGGTACTATGGCTACACCTTC
TRBD1,NA,TRBJ2-3,TRBV29-1,CSAKTGGFTDTQYF,TGCAGCGCCAAAACAGGGGGTTTCACAGATACGCAGTATTTT
TRBD2,NA,TRBJ2-5,TRBV29-1,CSVPTSEYQETQYF,TGCAGCGTTCCGACTAGCGAGTACCAAGAGACCCAGTACTTC
NA,NA,TRBJ1-2,TRBV11-3,CASSRDNYGYTF,TGTGCCAGCAGCCGGGACAACTATGGCTACACCTTC
NA,NA,TRBJ2-3,TRBV11-2,CASSLGWGGITDTQYF,TGTGCCAGCAGTTTAGGGTGGGGGGGCATCACAGATACGCAGTATTTT
NA,medium-sized,TRBJ1-6,TRBV20-1,CSARGGGSLHF,TGCAGTGCTAGAGGAGGGGGATCCCTCCACTTT
NA,NA,TRBJ2-3,TRBV7-9,CASSLSDIPDTQYF,TGTGCCAGCAGCTTATCAGATATTCCAGATACGCAGTATTTT
NA,NA,TRBJ2-5,TRBV5-1,CASSFEETQYF,TGCGCCAGCAGCTTCGAAGAGACCCAGTACTTC
TRBD1,few,TRBJ1-6,TRBV7-6,CASSENKWTGSSYNSPLHF,TGTGCCAGCAGCGAGAATAAATGGACAGGGAGCTCCTATAATTCACCCCTCCACTTT